Each of the 2 T cell receptor beta chains below was sequenced from the same sample in a study of blood T cell repertoires in COVID-19. Assay used: immunoSEQ multiplex PCR; TCRdb lists only in-frame clones, some missing. In the table there are roughly 140,000 clones, approximately 86% of which are singletons. Source material: peripheral blood. These receptors all stem from a woman in her sixties or seventies with active or convalescent COVID-19.

With regard to this clone: At one boundary the junction diverges from the germline segment, which might be a read error. V gene TRBV10-3 combines with J gene TRBJ1-2; no clear D gene. The CDR3 consists of 12 residues. In germline, CDR1 is ENHRY, CDR2 SYGVKD. The CDR3 DNA follows: TGTGCCATCAGCGCTACTAACGATGGCTACACCTTC. It is translated as CAISATNDGYTF.

The genes are TRBV4-3 and TRBJ2-5; TRBD2 matches at 7 bases. The trim removed 4 bases at V and 5 bases at J, leaving 7 bases unmatched. Germline values: CDR1 LGHNA, CDR2 YSLEER. The CDR3 spans 14 residues. In nucleotides, the CDR3 is TGCGCCAGCAGCCTTTCGACAGCGGGGGAGACCCAGTACTTC. This codes for CASSLSTAGETQYF.